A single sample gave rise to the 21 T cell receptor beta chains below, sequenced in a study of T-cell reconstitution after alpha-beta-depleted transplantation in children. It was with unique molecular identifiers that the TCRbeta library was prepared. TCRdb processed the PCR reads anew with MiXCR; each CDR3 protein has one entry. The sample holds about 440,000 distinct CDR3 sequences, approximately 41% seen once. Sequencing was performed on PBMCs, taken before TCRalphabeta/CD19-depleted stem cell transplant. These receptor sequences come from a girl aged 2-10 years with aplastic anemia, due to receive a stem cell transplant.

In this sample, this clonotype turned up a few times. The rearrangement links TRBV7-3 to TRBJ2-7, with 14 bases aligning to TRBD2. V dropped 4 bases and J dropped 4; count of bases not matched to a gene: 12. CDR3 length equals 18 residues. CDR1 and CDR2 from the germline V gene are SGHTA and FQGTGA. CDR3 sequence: CASSSTTGLAGGKYEQYF. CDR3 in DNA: TGTGCCAGCAGCTCAACTACCGGACTAGCGGGGGGCAAGTACGAGCAGTACTTC.

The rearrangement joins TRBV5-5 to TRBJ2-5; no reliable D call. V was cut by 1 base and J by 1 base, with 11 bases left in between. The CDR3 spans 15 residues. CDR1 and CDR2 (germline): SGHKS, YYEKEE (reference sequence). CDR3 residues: CASSLLGSLQETQYF. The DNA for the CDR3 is TGTGCCAGCAGCTTGTTGGGGTCTCTCCAAGAGACCCAGTACTTC.

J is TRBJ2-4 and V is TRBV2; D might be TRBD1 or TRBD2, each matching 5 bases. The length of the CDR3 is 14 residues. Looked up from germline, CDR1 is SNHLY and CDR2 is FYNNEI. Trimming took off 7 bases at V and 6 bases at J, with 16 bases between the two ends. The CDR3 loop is CASIEGAGVNIQYF. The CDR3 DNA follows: TGTGCCAGCATCGAAGGGGCGGGCGTAAACATTCAGTACTTC.

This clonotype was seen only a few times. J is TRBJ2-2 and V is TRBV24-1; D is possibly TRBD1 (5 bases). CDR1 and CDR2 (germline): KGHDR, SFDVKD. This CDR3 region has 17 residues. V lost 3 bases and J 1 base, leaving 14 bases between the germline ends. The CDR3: CATSDPRRAMNTGELFF. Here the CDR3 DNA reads TGTGCCACCAGTGATCCCCGCAGGGCGATGAACACCGGGGAGCTGTTTTTT.

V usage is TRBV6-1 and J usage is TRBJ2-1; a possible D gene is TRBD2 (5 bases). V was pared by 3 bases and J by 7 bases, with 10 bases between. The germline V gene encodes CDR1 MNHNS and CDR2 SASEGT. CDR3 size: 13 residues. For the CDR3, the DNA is TGTGCCAGCAGTGACCAACTAGAGAATGAGCAGTTCTTC. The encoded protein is CASSDQLENEQFF.

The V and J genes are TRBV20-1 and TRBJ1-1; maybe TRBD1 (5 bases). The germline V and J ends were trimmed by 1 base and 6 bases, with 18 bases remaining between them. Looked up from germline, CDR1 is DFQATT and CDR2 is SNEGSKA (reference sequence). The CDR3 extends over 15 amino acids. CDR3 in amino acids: CSARGTGQQRSEAFF. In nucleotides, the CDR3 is TGCAGTGCTAGAGGGACCGGACAACAGCGATCTGAAGCTTTCTTT.

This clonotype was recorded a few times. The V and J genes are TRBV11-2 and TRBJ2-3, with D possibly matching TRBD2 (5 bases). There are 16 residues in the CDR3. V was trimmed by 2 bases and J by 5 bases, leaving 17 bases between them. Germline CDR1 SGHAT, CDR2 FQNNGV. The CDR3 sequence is CASSLRRAAQGDTQYF. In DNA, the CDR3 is TGTGCCAGCAGCTTAAGGCGGGCGGCTCAAGGAGATACGCAGTATTTT.

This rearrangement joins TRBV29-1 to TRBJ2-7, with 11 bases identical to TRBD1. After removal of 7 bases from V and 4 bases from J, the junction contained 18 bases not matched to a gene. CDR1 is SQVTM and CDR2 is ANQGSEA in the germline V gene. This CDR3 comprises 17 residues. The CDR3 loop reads CSAGRTGGEGYGYEQYF. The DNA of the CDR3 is TGCAGCGCCGGAAGGACAGGGGGCGAAGGGTATGGGTACGAGCAGTACTTC.

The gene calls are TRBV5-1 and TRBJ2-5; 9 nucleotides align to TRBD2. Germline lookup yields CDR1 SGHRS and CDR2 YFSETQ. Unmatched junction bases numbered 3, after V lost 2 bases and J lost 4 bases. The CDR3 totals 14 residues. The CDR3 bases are TGCGCCAGCAGCTTTATACTAGCGGGAGAGACCCAGTACTTC. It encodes CASSFILAGETQYF.

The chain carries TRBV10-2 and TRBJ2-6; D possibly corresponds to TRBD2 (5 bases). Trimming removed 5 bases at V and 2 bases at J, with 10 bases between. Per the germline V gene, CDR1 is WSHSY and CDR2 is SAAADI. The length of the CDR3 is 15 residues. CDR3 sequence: CASSTGGAGANVLTF. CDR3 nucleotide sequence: TGCGCCAGCAGTACCGGAGGCGCTGGGGCCAACGTCCTGACTTTC.

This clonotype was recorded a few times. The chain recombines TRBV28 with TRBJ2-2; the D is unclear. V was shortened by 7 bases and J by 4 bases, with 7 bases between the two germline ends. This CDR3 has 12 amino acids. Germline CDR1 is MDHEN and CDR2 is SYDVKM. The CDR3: CASNRRTGELFF. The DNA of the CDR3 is TGTGCCAGCAACCGTCGCACCGGGGAGCTGTTTTTT. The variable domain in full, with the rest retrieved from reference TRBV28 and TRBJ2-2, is DVKVTQSSRYLVKRTGEKVFLECVQDMDHENMFWYRQDPGLGLRLIYFSYDVKMKEKGDIPEGYSVSREKKERFSLILESASTNQTSMYLCASNRRTGELFFGEGSRLTVL.

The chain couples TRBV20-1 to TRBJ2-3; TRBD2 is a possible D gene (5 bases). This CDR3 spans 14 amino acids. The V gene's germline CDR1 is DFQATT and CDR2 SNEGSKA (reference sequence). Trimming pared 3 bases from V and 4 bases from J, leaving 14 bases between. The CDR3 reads CSASSGSGADTQYF. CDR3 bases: TGCAGTGCTAGTAGTGGGAGCGGTGCAGATACGCAGTATTTT.

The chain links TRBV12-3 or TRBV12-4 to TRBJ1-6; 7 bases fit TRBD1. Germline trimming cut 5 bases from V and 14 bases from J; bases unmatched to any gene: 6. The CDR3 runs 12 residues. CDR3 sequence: CASSQGGIALHF. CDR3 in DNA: TGTGCCAGCAGTCAGGGGGGGATTGCCCTCCACTTT.

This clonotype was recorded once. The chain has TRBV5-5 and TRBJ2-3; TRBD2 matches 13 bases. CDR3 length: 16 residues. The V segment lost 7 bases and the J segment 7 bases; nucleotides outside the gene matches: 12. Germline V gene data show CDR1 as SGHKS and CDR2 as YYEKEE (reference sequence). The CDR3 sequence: CASGYPGTSGTNTQYF. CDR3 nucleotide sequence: TGTGCCAGCGGCTACCCCGGGACTAGCGGGACAAATACGCAGTATTTT. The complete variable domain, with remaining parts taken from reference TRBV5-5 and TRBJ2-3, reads DAGVTQSPTHLIKTRGQQVTLRCSPISGHKSVSWYQQVLGQGPQFIFQYYEKEERGRGNFPDRFSARQFPNYSSELNVNALLLGDSALYLCASGYPGTSGTNTQYFGPGTRLTVL.

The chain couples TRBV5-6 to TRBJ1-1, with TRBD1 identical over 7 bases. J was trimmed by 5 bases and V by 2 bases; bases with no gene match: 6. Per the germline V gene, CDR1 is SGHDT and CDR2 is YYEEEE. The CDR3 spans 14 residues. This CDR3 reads CASSLNRGMTEAFF. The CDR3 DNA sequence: TGTGCCAGCAGCTTAAACAGGGGTATGACTGAAGCTTTCTTT.

The DNA for the CDR3 is TGTGCCAGCAGTTTACAAGCTAGCGGGCCCAATGAGCAGTTCTTC. Its protein is CASSLQASGPNEQFF. V and J are TRBV27 and TRBJ2-1, with 8 positions matching TRBD2. This CDR3 comprises 15 residues. Per germline, CDR1 MNHEY and CDR2 SMNVEV (reference sequence). V dropped 2 bases and J dropped 6; count of bases not matched to a gene: 6.

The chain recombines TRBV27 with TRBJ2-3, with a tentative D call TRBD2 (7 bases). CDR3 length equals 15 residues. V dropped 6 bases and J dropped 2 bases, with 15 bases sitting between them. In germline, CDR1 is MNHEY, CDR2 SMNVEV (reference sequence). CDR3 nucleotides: TGTGCCAGCAGCCTGGGGGGGGCTCACACAGATACGCAGTATTTT. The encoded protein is CASSLGGAHTDTQYF.

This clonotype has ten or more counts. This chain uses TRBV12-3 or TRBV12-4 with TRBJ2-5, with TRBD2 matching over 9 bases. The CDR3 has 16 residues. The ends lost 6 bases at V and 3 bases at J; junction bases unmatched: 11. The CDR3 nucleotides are TGTGCCAGCAGCCGCCGACTAGCGGATTTTAAAGAGACCCAGTACTTC. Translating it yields CASSRRLADFKETQYF.

The CDR3 reads CASSGQGGSSYNSPLHF. The DNA for the CDR3 is TGTGCCAGCAGCGGACAGGGCGGTAGCTCCTATAATTCACCCCTCCACTTT. The chain joins TRBV9 to TRBJ1-6; 7 nucleotides align to TRBD1. CDR3 length equals 17 residues. Germline V lookup: CDR1 SGDLS, CDR2 YYNGEE. The V segment lost 3 bases and the J segment 0 bases; nucleotides outside the gene matches: 6.

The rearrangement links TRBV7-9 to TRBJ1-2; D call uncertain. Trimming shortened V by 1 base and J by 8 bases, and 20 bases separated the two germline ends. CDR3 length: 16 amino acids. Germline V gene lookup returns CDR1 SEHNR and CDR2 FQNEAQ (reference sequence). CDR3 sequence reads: CASSLDSQVLFDGYTF. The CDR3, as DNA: TGTGCCAGCAGCTTAGACTCCCAGGTACTCTTCGACGGCTACACCTTC.

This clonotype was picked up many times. The CDR3 coding sequence is TGTGCCAGCAGCTTCAGGGGTAGGACAGATACGCAGTATTTT. Protein: CASSFRGRTDTQYF. This rearrangement joins TRBV7-3 to TRBJ2-3, with a weak D call TRBD1 (6 bases). Trimming cost V 3 bases and J 3 bases, with 10 bases left between them. Germline lookup yields CDR1 SGHTA and CDR2 FQGTGA. The CDR3 is 14 amino acids.